This T cell receptor beta chain was obtained from a study of long-term antiretroviral therapy in people with HIV. CDR1 is LNHDA and CDR2 is SQIVND in the germline V gene (reference sequence). This CDR3 has 17 amino acids. Trimming at V came to 9 bases and at J to 4 bases, leaving 12 bases not matched to a gene. An immunoSEQ assay, version v3.0, was performed at survey level. Sequencing was designed to cover about 35,000-55,000 T-cell genomes in each sample. Data came from immunoSEQ multiplex PCR; TCRdb stores just in-frame clones and leaves some out. Among 25,000 to 30,000 clones listed, approximately 87% were seen once. Remarks on this clone: Antigen unknown.

The study, taken as a whole, reports: An increase in diversity followed ART, yet levels stayed below transplant donor controls. Blood dates from the mid-2000s to the late 2010s, possibly under older ART regimens. All time points showed a repertoire dominated by clones expanded before ART.

The sample was unsorted PBMCs, taken 0.5 years after starting antiretroviral therapy. The receptor's source is a woman aged 18-29 years with HIV. This chain links TRBV19 with TRBJ2-6; 10 bases fit TRBD2. The CDR3 DNA reads as TGTGCCAGCACGGGACTAGCGATGGGGCCCGGGGCCAACGTCCTGACTTTC. Translation: CASTGLAMGPGANVLTF.